The rows below give T cell receptor beta chains drawn from one sample of a study of blood T cell repertoires in COVID-19. TCRdb's copy holds only in-frame clones and misses some; the assay was immunoSEQ multiplex PCR. Here the sample spans 350,000 or so clones, approximately 89% being singletons. Sample: peripheral blood. These receptors were obtained from a woman in her 30s with COVID-19, enrolled during active disease. CDR3s include the opening cysteine and the closing phenylalanine or tryptophan. D genes are given only for firm matches. The size entry is marked missing in some rows and otherwise reads once, few, many or a size class.

>NA|TRBJ2-5|TRBV3-1/TRBV3-2|NA
CASSLHGGQETQYF
TGTGCCAGCAGCCTTCACGGGGGCCAAGAGACCCAGTACTTC
>NA|TRBJ2-2|TRBV9|TRBD2
CASSVGLAGSNTGELFF
TGTGCCAGCAGCGTTGGACTAGCGGGTTCGAACACCGGGGAGCTGTTTTTT
>NA|TRBJ2-7|TRBV7-2|TRBD2
CASSLGFSGYEQYF
TGTGCCAGCAGCTTAGGTTTTAGCGGGTACGAGCAGTACTTC
>NA|TRBJ2-4|TRBV2|NA
CASSEAWARGGNIQYF
TGTGCCAGCAGTGAAGCTTGGGCCAGGGGTGGAAACATTCAGTACTTC
>once|TRBJ2-1|TRBV10-3|TRBD2
CAISESSGTYNEQFF
TGTGCCATCAGTGAGTCAAGCGGGACCTACAATGAGCAGTTCTTC
>NA|TRBJ1-2|TRBV6-6|NA
CASSYSGGLGYGYTF
TGTGCCAGCAGTTACTCCGGGGGGCTAGGTTATGGCTACACCTTC
>NA|TRBJ2-5|TRBV29-1|TRBD1
CSVDRVVGETQYF
TGCAGCGTGGACAGGGTTGTAGGGGAGACCCAGTACTTC
>once|TRBJ2-1|TRBV13|TRBD2
CASSLDREGRQEQFF
TGTGCCAGCAGCTTAGACCGGGAGGGCCGACAGGAGCAGTTCTTC
>NA|TRBJ2-3|TRBV6-5|TRBD2
CASSPGTSVLDTQYF
TGTGCCAGCAGTCCCGGGACTAGTGTGTTAGATACGCAGTATTTT
>once|TRBJ1-2|TRBV30|TRBD1
CAWSVGDSTLGYTF
TGTGCCTGGAGTGTTGGGGACAGTACCTTAGGCTACACCTTC
>NA|TRBJ2-5|TRBV11-2|NA
CASSAGPPETQYF
TGTGCCAGCAGCGCGGGCCCCCCGGAGACCCAGTACTTC
>NA|TRBJ2-2|TRBV3-1/TRBV3-2|TRBD2
CASTLLAGLNTGELFF
TGTGCCAGCACCCTACTAGCGGGGTTGAACACCGGGGAGCTGTTTTTT
>NA|TRBJ2-5|TRBV29-1|TRBD1
CSVVGQGVGRTQYF
TGCAGCGTTGTGGGCCAGGGGGTGGGGAGGACCCAGTACTTC
>NA|TRBJ2-1|TRBV10-3|TRBD1
CAISLDRGSDNEQFF
TGTGCCATCAGTTTAGACAGGGGGAGTGACAATGAGCAGTTCTTC
>NA|TRBJ2-3|TRBV7-9|NA
CAGDTSTDTQYF
TGTGCAGGCGACACTAGCACAGATACGCAGTATTTT
>once|TRBJ2-7|TRBV3-1/TRBV3-2|NA
CASSPGQGSYEQYF
TGTGCCAGCAGCCCCGGTCAGGGCTCCTACGAGCAGTACTTC